This T cell receptor (beta chain) was found in a study of T cells in narcolepsy. Whole-study context: Donors had narcolepsy type 1 or type 2, or were healthy controls. General study findings and limits: Some memory CD4+ repertoires had no autoreactive clone sequences. Autoreactive clonotypes reportedly recurred in blood of same and different patients, not controls. Same-patient CSF and blood CD4+ T cell clonotypes included HCRT-specific and TRIB2-specific autoreactive ones.

Using immunoSEQ multiplex PCR, the repertoire was profiled, and TCRdb retains in-frame clones only, with some absent. The sample carries tens of thousands of clones, 82% recorded once. Germline V gives CDR1 SEHNR, CDR2 FQNEAQ (reference sequence). The length of the CDR3 is 16 residues. V dropped 5 bases and J dropped 0 bases, with 17 bases sitting between them. Regarding this clone: Antigen: not known.

This chain connects TRBV7-9 to TRBJ2-7; D tentatively fits TRBD1 or TRBD2 (6 bases each). The TCR sequence derives from a human donor with narcolepsy. The sequenced sample was CD45RA- memory CD4+ T cells from PBMCs. The CDR3 sequence: CASSNLQGGLSYEQYF. The CDR3, as DNA: TGTGCCAGCAGCAATTTGCAAGGGGGGCTCTCCTACGAGCAGTACTTC.